The 26 T cell receptor beta chains reported below all come from one sample, sequenced in a study of blood T cell repertoires in COVID-19. Using immunoSEQ multiplex PCR, the repertoire was profiled, and TCRdb retains in-frame clones only, with some absent. The profile covers around 120,000 clones, with under 75% appearing a single time and about 5.9% taken by the ten largest. The sequencing input was peripheral blood. These receptors were collected from a man older than 75 with acute or convalescent COVID-19.

The rearrangement joins TRBV29-1 to TRBJ1-4, with 8 bases fitting TRBD1. This CDR3 has 12 residues. V was pared by 6 bases and J by 6 bases, with 3 bases of the junction left unmatched. From germline, CDR1 is SQVTM and CDR2 ANQGSEA. This CDR3 is CSVQGVDEKLFF. CDR3 DNA: TGCAGCGTACAGGGGGTCGATGAAAAACTGTTTTTT.

The V gene is TRBV9, the J gene TRBJ2-1; maybe TRBD1 (6 bases). This CDR3 has 16 amino acids. Trimming removed 0 bases from V and 3 bases from J, with 13 bases in between. Looked up from germline, CDR1 is SGDLS and CDR2 is YYNGEE. The CDR3 DNA follows: TGTGCCAGCAGCGTAGAAACAGGGTCAAACTACAATGAGCAGTTCTTC. As protein: CASSVETGSNYNEQFF.

This clone occurred once. In DNA, the CDR3 is TGTGCCAGCAGTTTAGAGGCCACCGGGGAGCTGTTTTTT. This codes for CASSLEATGELFF. The chain links TRBV28 to TRBJ2-2; D uncertain. Trimming shortened V by 2 bases and J by 4 bases, and 5 bases separated the two germline ends. This CDR3 spans 13 amino acids. Germline V gives CDR1 MDHEN, CDR2 SYDVKM.

The chain combines TRBV5-6 with TRBJ2-7, with D unclear. Trimming left V 1 base short and J 3 bases short, with 11 bases between. Germline V gene sequence: CDR1 SGHDT, CDR2 YYEEEE. This CDR3 has 14 residues. This CDR3 reads CASSLLATNYEQYF. The CDR3 DNA sequence: TGTGCCAGCAGCTTGCTGGCCACTAACTACGAGCAGTACTTC.

The J gene is TRBJ2-5, the V gene TRBV18; 8 bases agree with TRBD1. The CDR3 length is 15 residues. Trimming at V came to 4 bases and at J to 5 bases, leaving 9 bases not matched to a gene. Germline lookup yields CDR1 KGHSH and CDR2 LQKENI. The DNA for the CDR3 is TGTGCCAGCTCACAGACAGGGGCGCCAGGGGAGACCCAGTACTTC. Its protein is CASSQTGAPGETQYF.

Only one count was recorded for this clone. The rearrangement links TRBV19 to TRBJ1-2, with D hard to call. Trimming took off 3 bases at V and 8 bases at J, with 13 bases between the two ends. The CDR3 is 13 amino acids. The germline gives CDR1 LNHDA, CDR2 SQIVND (reference sequence). Here the CDR3 reads CASSIPPSGGYTF. In DNA form, the CDR3 reads TGTGCCAGTAGTATCCCCCCATCGGGGGGCTACACCTTC.

The DNA for the CDR3 is TGCGCCAGCAGCAGTCCCGGGACAGGGTATGGCTATGAGCAGTTCTTC. The encoded protein is CASSSPGTGYGYEQFF. The V gene is TRBV5-1, the J gene TRBJ2-1; 9 bases line up with TRBD1. Germline-derived CDR1 and CDR2 are SGHRS and YFSETQ. This CDR3 contains 16 residues. V lost 4 bases to trimming and J lost 8 bases; unmatched junction nucleotides: 13.

V is TRBV5-4 and J is TRBJ2-7; TRBD2 agrees at 7 bases. This CDR3 is built from 16 residues. Germline V gene lookup returns CDR1 SGHNT and CDR2 YYREEE (reference sequence). J gave up 2 bases and V 0 bases, and 8 bases lay outside the gene matches. CDR3 DNA sequence: TGTGCCAGCAGCTTGGGAGTAGCGGGCCTTACCTACGAGCAGTACTTC. Translation: CASSLGVAGLTYEQYF.

This clone was recorded a few times. V usage is TRBV27 and J usage is TRBJ2-2, with 12 bases aligning to TRBD2. V lost 2 bases and J lost 3; bases outside the gene matches: 4. The CDR3 consists of 17 residues. Germline V gene lookup returns CDR1 MNHEY and CDR2 SMNVEV (reference sequence). In DNA, the CDR3 is TGTGCCAGCAGTTTAACTAGCGGGAGGTTGGACACCGGGGAGCTGTTTTTT. Protein product: CASSLTSGRLDTGELFF.

This chain uses TRBV6-5 with TRBJ2-2; D gene unclear. CDR1 and CDR2 (germline): MNHEY, SVGAGI. Trimming removed 0 bases at V and 7 bases at J, with 6 bases between. The CDR3 is 13 residues long. In DNA form, the CDR3 reads TGTGCCAGCAGTTACTCGTCGGGCGGGGAGCTGTTTTTT. As protein: CASSYSSGGELFF.

The chain combines TRBV28 with TRBJ1-5; the D is unclear. CDR1 is MDHEN, CDR2 SYDVKM, per germline. CDR3 length: 15 amino acids. V lost 7 bases, J lost 9 bases, and 22 bases lay in between. CDR3 bases: TGTGCCAGCACCCCATCCACCGCAGGAGGTGGGCCCCAGCATTTT. Protein: CASTPSTAGGGPQHF.

The V gene is TRBV12-3 or TRBV12-4, the J gene TRBJ2-5; 7 nucleotides line up with TRBD2. The CDR3 has 13 amino acids. V dropped 6 bases and J dropped 2; count of bases not matched to a gene: 3. CDR3 in DNA: TGTGCCAGCAGGCGGGGGAGACAAGAGACCCAGTACTTC. Amino acids: CASRRGRQETQYF.

This clone was picked up a small number of times. The V and J genes are TRBV25-1 and TRBJ2-2; tentatively, D is TRBD2 (5 bases). This CDR3 spans 14 amino acids. Trimming left V 8 bases short and J 7 bases short, with 17 bases between. Germline V gene data show CDR1 as MGHDK and CDR2 as SYGVNS. CDR3 bases: TGTGCCAGCCTTCCTGCTAGCAGTATCGGGGAGCTGTTTTTT. Protein sequence: CASLPASSIGELFF. The full variable domain, its missing parts supplied by reference TRBV25-1 and TRBJ2-2, is EADIYQTPRYLVIGTGKKITLECSQTMGHDKMYWYQQDPGMELHLIHYSYGVNSTEKGDLSSESTVSRIRTEHFPLTLESARPSHTSQYLCASLPASSIGELFFGEGSRLTVL.

This clone was counted only a few times. The chain has TRBV2 and TRBJ2-2; 10 nucleotides agree with TRBD2. Germline loops: CDR1 SNHLY, CDR2 FYNNEI. With V trimmed by 2 bases and J by 4 bases, 4 bases remained unmatched. The CDR3 loop spans 16 amino acids. In nucleotides, the CDR3 is TGTGCCAGCAGTGAAAAAAGACTAGCGGGCACCGGGGAGCTGTTTTTT. This sequence encodes CASSEKRLAGTGELFF.

The chain joins TRBV24-1 to TRBJ2-7; 8 bases agree with TRBD2. CDR3 length equals 16 residues. Trimming at V came to 3 bases and at J to 6 bases, leaving 12 bases not matched to a gene. The germline V gene has CDR1 KGHDR and CDR2 SFDVKD. The CDR3 is CATSDTREGGESEQYF. CDR3 in DNA: TGTGCCACCAGTGATACCCGGGAGGGGGGCGAGTCCGAGCAGTACTTC.

The genes are TRBV27 and TRBJ1-1, with D possibly being TRBD1 (6 bases). The CDR3 has 15 residues. Germline-derived CDR1 and CDR2 are MNHEY and SMNVEV (reference sequence). V shed 8 bases and J shed 1 base, with 17 bases lying between them. DNA for the CDR3: TGTGCCAGCGGGCCCCAGACAGGACGGAACACTGAAGCTTTCTTT. Its translation is CASGPQTGRNTEAFF.

V and J are TRBV19 and TRBJ2-2; D is possibly TRBD2 (6 bases). From germline, CDR1 is LNHDA and CDR2 SQIVND (reference sequence). CDR3 length: 13 amino acids. The V and J ends lost 5 bases and 7 bases respectively, with 11 bases between them. CDR3 nucleotide sequence: TGTGCCAGTAGTGAGGAGGGGATCGGGGAGCTGTTTTTT. This translates into CASSEEGIGELFF.

The chain combines TRBV10-1 with TRBJ1-1; 11 nucleotides align to TRBD1. CDR1 is WNHNN, CDR2 SYGVQD, per germline (reference sequence). The CDR3 loop spans 13 amino acids. V dropped 6 bases and J dropped 6; count of bases not matched to a gene: 3. The CDR3 coding sequence is TGCGCCAGCAGAGGACAGGGGGCCGCTGAAGCTTTCTTT. Protein: CASRGQGAAEAFF.

The rearrangement links TRBV28 to TRBJ2-6, with a possible D match to TRBD2 (6 bases). Germline CDR1 and CDR2: MDHEN and SYDVKM. The length of the CDR3 is 15 residues. Trimming stripped 5 bases from V and 12 bases from J, with 20 bases between. CDR3 amino acids: CASSPSARDSPVLTF. The CDR3 DNA reads TGTGCCAGCAGTCCTTCGGCCCGGGACTCTCCCGTCCTGACTTTC.

The V call is TRBV15, the J call TRBJ2-1; weak D call: TRBD2 (5 bases). Germline V CDR1 and CDR2: LNHNV, YYDKDF (reference sequence). There are 13 residues in the CDR3. V was cut by 2 bases and J by 8 bases, with 10 bases left in between. The chain's CDR3 is CATSRSPGDEQFF. CDR3 DNA sequence: TGTGCCACCAGCAGATCGCCCGGGGATGAGCAGTTCTTC.

This clone was observed a handful of times. The V gene is TRBV25-1, the J gene TRBJ2-5, with unresolved D. There are 15 residues in the CDR3. Germline CDR1 reads MGHDK; CDR2 reads SYGVNS. Trimming cost V 2 bases and J 3 bases, with 13 bases left between them. The DNA of the CDR3 is TGTGCCAGCAGTGAAATTGGGCACTCCGAAGAGACCCAGTACTTC. It is translated as CASSEIGHSEETQYF. Full variable domain (outside the CDR3, taken from reference TRBV25-1 and TRBJ2-5): EADIYQTPRYLVIGTGKKITLECSQTMGHDKMYWYQQDPGMELHLIHYSYGVNSTEKGDLSSESTVSRIRTEHFPLTLESARPSHTSQYLCASSEIGHSEETQYFGPGTRLLVL.

Ten or more counts support this clone. The gene calls are TRBV4-1 and TRBJ2-3; 10 positions agree with TRBD2. This CDR3 is built from 16 residues. Germline values: CDR1 MGHRA, CDR2 YSYEKL. V dropped 1 base and J dropped 1; count of bases not matched to a gene: 2. The CDR3 sequence is CASSQGGTSGTDTQYF. The CDR3 DNA reads TGCGCCAGCAGCCAAGGTGGGACTAGCGGCACAGATACGCAGTATTTT.

The rearrangement uses TRBV5-6 and TRBJ1-2, with a possible D match to TRBD1 (6 bases). The CDR3 runs to 13 residues. CDR1 is SGHDT, CDR2 YYEEEE, per germline. V was trimmed by 0 bases and J by 5 bases, leaving 8 bases between them. The CDR3, as DNA: TGTGCCAGCAGCTTGGTGGGGGCTTATGGCTACACCTTC. It specifies CASSLVGAYGYTF. Full variable domain (rest looked up from reference TRBV5-6 and TRBJ1-2): DAGVTQSPTHLIKTRGQQVTLRCSPKSGHDTVSWYQQALGQGPQFIFQYYEEEERQRGNFPDRFSGHQFPNYSSELNVNALLLGDSALYLCASSLVGAYGYTFGSGTRLTVV.

The chain is built from TRBV7-9 and TRBJ1-4; D possibly corresponds to TRBD1 (5 bases). CDR1 SEHNR and CDR2 FQNEAQ come from the germline V gene (reference sequence). The CDR3 spans 14 residues. The germline V and J ends were trimmed by 0 bases and 4 bases, with 6 bases remaining between them. Written as DNA, the CDR3 is TGTGCCAGCAGCTTAGCGACAGATAATGAAAAACTGTTTTTT. Encoded protein: CASSLATDNEKLFF.

This clone was detected only a few times. The chain has TRBV19 and TRBJ2-7; 8 nucleotides agree with TRBD1. This CDR3 has 12 residues. Germline V CDR1 and CDR2: LNHDA, SQIVND (reference sequence). J lost 6 bases, V lost 8 bases, and 6 bases had no gene match. CDR3 amino acids: CASRDRGREQYF. The CDR3, as DNA: TGTGCCAGTCGAGACAGGGGTCGCGAGCAGTACTTC.

The chain has TRBV28 and TRBJ1-5, with D perhaps matching TRBD1 (6 bases). The CDR3 has 15 amino acids. The ends were cut back, 5 bases at V and 7 bases at J, with 18 bases in the middle. The germline CDR1 and CDR2 sequences are MDHEN and SYDVKM. CDR3 amino acids: CASSVQGSVRQPQHF. In DNA, the CDR3 is TGTGCCAGCAGTGTACAGGGAAGTGTTCGGCAGCCCCAGCATTTT.